This T cell receptor (beta chain) is from a study of blood T cell repertoires in COVID-19. On the study more broadly: Samples taken during acute and convalescent COVID-19 were collected in the United States, Italy and Spain.

Trimming cost V 6 bases and J 5 bases; bases outside gene matches: 4. CDR3 length equals 13 residues. Authors' data handling: Reference gene primers were amplified, and this amplification served to estimate nucleated cell counts. Assay: immunoSEQ multiplex PCR; the TCRdb copy retains only in-frame clones and omits some. The D gene and trimming were derived from the DNA, and the V and J assignments and clone size from that table. This sample yields about 130,000 clones, of which around 70% are seen a single time; around 6% belongs to the top ten. The sample comprised peripheral blood. The chain links TRBV12-3 or TRBV12-4 to TRBJ1-2, with TRBD1 matching over 9 bases. This clonotype was sampled from a man between 60 and 75 years old with acute or convalescent COVID-19. DNA of the CDR3: TGTGCCAGCAGGCGCGGACAGGGGTATGGCTACACCTTC. Residues: CASRRGQGYGYTF.